This T cell receptor (beta chain) was captured in a study of identical twins (dated by TCRdb to 2015 to 2016). For the study in its entirety: To test whether fetal clonotypes persist, the study used deep sequencing on TCR alpha and beta repertoires from monozygotic twins, unrelated adults of various ages, and cord blood. Replicate twin experiments were performed at different times using different library preparation protocols to rule out contamination.

Only healthy Caucasian donors were included. The twin cohort consisted of three pairs of female monozygotic twins, all aged about 18 to 29 years. Positive isolation kits from Invitrogen were used to isolate the CD4+ and CD8+ T cell populations. Libraries were prepared through 5' RACE. Sequenced using an Illumina HiSeq 2000. A universal primer binding site was added through template switching, and the final cDNA carried a unique molecular identifier so that TCR cDNA molecules could be counted accurately. Specific primers in the conserved constant-segment region were used to synthesize first-strand cDNA for TCR alpha and beta chains. To control for contamination, every cDNA library was double barcoded, receiving both a SMART-Mk sample barcode and Illumina barcodes. TruSeq adapter sequences along with Illumina sample barcodes were introduced in two successive PCR steps. TCR alpha and beta cDNA libraries were sequenced on the Illumina HiSeq platform with custom primers. For the original study's pipeline: Raw reads were processed with MiGEC to extract unique molecular identifiers, and MiXCR was used to determine CDR3 positions. For each individual, recombination models were inferred using an EM algorithm with the repgenHMM and IGoR tools. The tcR package in R was used for shared clonotype analysis, with sharing normalized by the product of cloneset sizes. To study raw recombination free of thymic and clonal selection effects, out-of-frame nonproductive sequences were analyzed. The public reads were reanalyzed by TCRdb: fastp trimming at Q25, MiXCR alignment, in-frame beta chains only. Under each unique CDR3 protein, matching rows form one entry showing the most common genes and DNA. TCRdb, rather than the study authors, made the V and J calls. Counted in this sample were some 500,000 distinct CDR3 sequences; around 20% of them appeared once. Of the sample, 0.75% to 0.95% falls within the top ten clones.

The CDR3 measures 12 amino acids from cysteine to phenylalanine. CDR3 DNA only is kept here, 36 bases in frame from base 1. The germline V gene provides CDR1 SGHTA and CDR2 FQGTGA. V was cut back by 4 bases and J by 6 bases, leaving a gap of 6 bases between them. This clonotype was detected a few times. Its binding antigen is unknown. Base qualities are missing; no much larger clone stands one base away. Summary of the overall study and its limitations: Fewer insertions were carried by abundant cord blood beta clonotypes; a weaker similar trend was observed in young adult naive repertoires, while no such trend was observed in memory repertoires. Invariant T cells such as MAIT and iNKT could partly confound zero-insertion analyses, although diverse VJ usage argued against such confounding for most clonotypes. Compared with coincidental sharing between unrelated individuals, out-of-frame TCR alpha sequences shared between twins had an excess of sequences with low generation probability. Because the same donors could not be followed over many years, conclusions were based on cross-sectional statistical analysis. A weaker excess of twin sharing was found in beta out-of-frame sequences because the signal-to-noise ratio was lowered by fewer shared sequences. Out-of-frame TCR alpha sharing in monozygotic twins was systematically underestimated by recombination models, whereas sharing between unrelated individuals was in agreement with the recombination models.

A further study also used this sample, focusing on T cells expressing NK-cell markers. From the second report: In sorted CD3+CD56+NKG2C+, CD3+CD56+NKG2C- and CD3+CD56-NKG2C+ T-cell subsets from eight donors, TCR beta-chain repertoires were profiled. Seven of the eight sequenced donors were HCMV-seropositive and one was HCMV-seronegative. To restrict sorting to alphabetaTCR-expressing T cells, an anti-gammadeltaTCR antibody was added in several experiments. In over five donors, the dominant CD3+CD56+NKG2C+ clonotypes were found to rank among the top 10 CD8+ clonotypes and to make up about 1.0-8% of CD8+ T cells. Those dominant clonotypes were again the most abundant among CD3+CD56-NKG2C+ cells in a handful of donors, at about 28.3-65%. It remained unclear whether the expanded NKG2C-expressing T cell clones were specific for HCMV antigens. The study sequenced eight donors, all healthy volunteers chosen at random: three men and five women. A commercial ELISA kit detecting HCMV-specific IgG in serum was used to determine HCMV serostatus. Reads were demultiplexed and grouped by UMI with MIGEC, and clonotypes were assembled and quantified with MiTCR. To remove erroneous sequences, TCR cDNA sequences were retained only when supported by two or more reads. The tcR package was used for downstream repertoire analysis, and clonotypes were matched between fractions using CDR3 nucleotide sequence together with V segment. VDJmatch was used to annotate antigen specificity against VDJdb, with one amino acid substitution in CDR3 allowed.

The chain is assembled from TRBV7-3 and TRBJ2-2; no D gene call is confident. Sequences were obtained from CD4+ T cells sorted from blood. This sequence was found in a woman aged 18-29 years in good health. CDR3 region: CASSSRAGELFF. Read as DNA, the sequence is TGTGCCAGCAGCTCCAGAGCCGGGGAGCTGTTTTTT. The CDR3 plus the reference TRBV7-3 and TRBJ2-2 genes for the other parts give the full variable domain: GAGVSQTPSNKVTEKGKYVELRCDPISGHTALYWYRQSLGQGPEFLIYFQGTGAADDSGLPNDRFFAVRPEGSVSTLKIQRTERGDSAVYLCASSSRAGELFFGEGSRLTVL.